Listed below are T cell receptor beta chains from one sample, sequenced in a study of blood T cell repertoires in COVID-19. TCRdb keeps only in-frame clones here, not all; method: immunoSEQ multiplex PCR. Of 220,000 or so clones in the sample, roughly 85% were seen once. The specimen sequenced was peripheral blood. These receptors all stem from a woman at least 80 years old with acute or convalescent COVID-19. The CDR3 runs from the conserved cysteine through the conserved F or W. A D gene is named only where the DNA matches it firmly. The size of a clone is reported for some rows only, either as once, few or many, or as a class for expanded clones.

V: TRBV15; size: once; J: TRBJ1-3; D: -; DNA: TGTGCCACCAGCAGAGATCGGAGGCCGGTGAGGTCTGGAAACACCATATATTTT; CDR3: CATSRDRRPVRSGNTIYF
V: TRBV28; size: -; J: TRBJ1-3; D: -; DNA: TGTGCCAGCACCCCGGCTGGAAACACCATATATTTT; CDR3: CASTPAGNTIYF
V: TRBV5-1; size: -; J: TRBJ2-1; D: TRBD2; DNA: TGCGCCAGCAGCTTGGGGCGCAGAGCGGGGGGTCGCAAAGATGAGCAGTTCTTC; CDR3: CASSLGRRAGGRKDEQFF
V: TRBV7-2; size: -; J: TRBJ1-3; D: -; DNA: TGTGCCAGCAGCCCTAGACGGGGCTCTGGAAACACCATATATTTT; CDR3: CASSPRRGSGNTIYF
V: TRBV19; size: -; J: TRBJ1-6; D: -; DNA: TGTGCCAGTAGTCAGGGACAAAGTGTGGCACCCCTCCACTTT; CDR3: CASSQGQSVAPLHF
V: TRBV11-2; size: -; J: TRBJ1-2; D: -; DNA: TGTGCCAGCAGCTTTGACAGGTCCTATGGCTACACCTTC; CDR3: CASSFDRSYGYTF
V: TRBV25-1; size: once; J: TRBJ1-1; D: -; DNA: TGTGCCAGCAGAGGGGGGGGGAACACTGAAGCTTTCTTT; CDR3: CASRGGGNTEAFF
V: TRBV24-1; size: -; J: TRBJ2-1; D: TRBD1; DNA: TGTGCCACCAGTGATTTTGGGGGGCGGGGACAGGGATCCTACAATGAGCAGTTCTTC; CDR3: CATSDFGGRGQGSYNEQFF
V: TRBV5-1; size: -; J: TRBJ2-1; D: TRBD1; DNA: TGCGCCAGCAGCTTCGGACAGGACAATGAGCAGTTCTTC; CDR3: CASSFGQDNEQFF
V: TRBV6-6; size: -; J: TRBJ1-1; D: TRBD1; DNA: TGTGCCAGCAGTTACGTCGGACAGGGGACTGAAGCTTTCTTT; CDR3: CASSYVGQGTEAFF
V: TRBV5-4; size: once; J: TRBJ1-2; D: TRBD1; DNA: TGTGCCAGCCTTCGACAGGGGGAGTATGGCTACACCTTC; CDR3: CASLRQGEYGYTF
V: TRBV7-9; size: few; J: TRBJ2-7; D: -; DNA: TGTGCCAGCAGCTTTCCTATAAGAGAGGGAGGGCAGTACTTC; CDR3: CASSFPIREGGQYF
V: TRBV6-5; size: -; J: TRBJ1-1; D: -; DNA: TGTGCCAGCAGCCGGAACACTGAAGCTTTCTTT; CDR3: CASSRNTEAFF
V: TRBV18; size: -; J: TRBJ1-6; D: -; DNA: TGTGCCAGCTCACCAGGGCGGGGATTCAATTCACCCCTCCACTTT; CDR3: CASSPGRGFNSPLHF
V: TRBV11-3; size: -; J: TRBJ1-2; D: -; DNA: TGTGCCAGCAACAAAGAGCGGGATATGTTGAGGGGCAACTATGGCTACACCTTC; CDR3: CASNKERDMLRGNYGYTF
V: TRBV30; size: -; J: TRBJ1-2; D: -; DNA: TGTGCCTGGAGTCCCTTACCCGGAACGTCCGCGGTCTACTATGGCTACACCTTC; CDR3: CAWSPLPGTSAVYYGYTF
V: TRBV6-4; size: -; J: TRBJ2-3; D: -; DNA: TGTGCCAGCAGTGGGGCTGTGGAAGATACGCAGTATTTT; CDR3: CASSGAVEDTQYF
V: TRBV25-1; size: -; J: TRBJ1-1; D: -; DNA: TGTGCCAGCAGTGACCGGGCTGAAGCTTTCTTT; CDR3: CASSDRAEAFF
V: TRBV2; size: -; J: TRBJ1-5; D: TRBD1; DNA: TGTGCCAGCAGGCGGGGACAGGCTAGCAATCAGCCCCAGCATTTT; CDR3: CASRRGQASNQPQHF
V: TRBV18; size: -; J: TRBJ2-2; D: -; DNA: TGTGCCAGCTCACCACCGGACAGCACCGGGGAGCTGTTTTTT; CDR3: CASSPPDSTGELFF
V: TRBV7-2; size: few; J: TRBJ1-5; D: -; DNA: TGTGCCAGCAGCTCCCTAGGGGCTAATCAGCCCCAGCATTTT; CDR3: CASSSLGANQPQHF
V: TRBV7-2; size: -; J: TRBJ1-5; D: TRBD1; DNA: TGTGCCAGCAGCTTAACAGGGGGCGCGGGGCAGCCCCAGCATTTT; CDR3: CASSLTGGAGQPQHF
V: TRBV7-2; size: few; J: TRBJ2-1; D: TRBD2; DNA: TGTGCCAGCAGCTTACCCAGCCAGCGGGGGCACAATGAGCAGTTCTTC; CDR3: CASSLPSQRGHNEQFF
V: TRBV12-3/TRBV12-4; size: once; J: TRBJ2-2; D: TRBD2; DNA: TGTGCCAGCAGTTTGGGGGGGGTCTGGGAGCTGTTTTTT; CDR3: CASSLGGVWELFF
V: TRBV18; size: -; J: TRBJ1-1; D: TRBD1; DNA: TGTGCCAGCTCACCACGACAGGGGGCCAGGACTGAAGCTTTCTTT; CDR3: CASSPRQGARTEAFF
V: TRBV7-9; size: -; J: TRBJ1-1; D: -; DNA: TGTGCCAGCAGCTTAACGGGTTGGGCTGAAGCTTTCTTT; CDR3: CASSLTGWAEAFF
V: TRBV7-2; size: -; J: TRBJ2-1; D: -; DNA: TGTGCCAGCGCGGAGAATCCTAGCTCCTACAATGAGCAGTTCTTC; CDR3: CASAENPSSYNEQFF
V: TRBV3-1/TRBV3-2; size: -; J: TRBJ2-5; D: TRBD2; DNA: TGTGCCAGCAGCCAAGCTGCGGGCGGGGGGGCGAGGGAGACCCAGTACTTC; CDR3: CASSQAAGGGARETQYF
V: TRBV7-2; size: -; J: TRBJ1-2; D: -; DNA: TGTGCCAGCAGCTTAGCGAACGGGGGGCTTAACTATGGCTACACCTTC; CDR3: CASSLANGGLNYGYTF
V: TRBV19; size: -; J: TRBJ1-5; D: TRBD1; DNA: TGTGCCAGTAGGACACAGGGGTCGACGAATCAGCCCCAGCATTTT; CDR3: CASRTQGSTNQPQHF